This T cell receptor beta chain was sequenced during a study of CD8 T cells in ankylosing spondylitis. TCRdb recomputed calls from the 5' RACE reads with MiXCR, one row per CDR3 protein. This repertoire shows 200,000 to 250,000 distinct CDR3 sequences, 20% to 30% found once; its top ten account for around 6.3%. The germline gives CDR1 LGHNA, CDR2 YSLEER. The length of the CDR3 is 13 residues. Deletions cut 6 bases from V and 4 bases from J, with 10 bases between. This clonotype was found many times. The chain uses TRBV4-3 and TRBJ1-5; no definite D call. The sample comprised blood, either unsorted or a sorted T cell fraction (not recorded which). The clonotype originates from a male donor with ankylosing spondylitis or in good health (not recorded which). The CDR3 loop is CASSEGWNQPQHF. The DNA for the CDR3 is TGCGCCAGCAGTGAGGGTTGGAATCAGCCCCAGCATTTT.